Presented here are 21 T cell receptor beta chains from one specimen sequenced in a study of blood T cell repertoires in COVID-19. Generated by immunoSEQ multiplex PCR, the TCRdb table keeps only in-frame clones and is missing some. The data hold approximately 250,000 clones, with around 88% observed a single time. The sequenced material came from PBMCs or T cells enriched from blood (not recorded which). Receptors were obtained from a woman aged 40 to 50 with acute COVID-19.

The genes are TRBV27 and TRBJ2-3, with D possibly TRBD2 on 5 matching bases. The germline V and J ends were trimmed by 3 bases and 4 bases, with 8 bases remaining between them. The CDR3 sequence is 13 residues long. CDR1 MNHEY and CDR2 SMNVEV come from the germline V gene (reference sequence). CDR3 protein: CASSFQLADTQYF. The CDR3 DNA follows: TGTGCCAGCAGTTTTCAACTAGCAGATACGCAGTATTTT.

V usage is TRBV11-2 and J usage is TRBJ2-2, with TRBD2 matching 11 bases. The V gene end was trimmed by 2 bases and the J gene end by 6 bases; junction bases not matched to a gene: 2. Germline V gene data show CDR1 as SGHAT and CDR2 as FQNNGV. This CDR3 is built from 15 residues. The CDR3 DNA is TGTGCCAGCAGCTTAATGGGACTAGCGGCCGGGGAGCTGTTTTTT. Translated: CASSLMGLAAGELFF.

The rearrangement links TRBV11-2 to TRBJ2-5, with 7 bases aligning to TRBD2. Germline V CDR1 and CDR2: SGHAT, FQNNGV. V trimming: 0 bases; J trimming: 4 bases; junction bases outside the gene matches: 5. The CDR3 totals 15 residues. DNA of the CDR3: TGTGCCAGCAGCTTAGAGGGTAGGGAGGGAGAGACCCAGTACTTC. Translating gives CASSLEGREGETQYF.

This chain joins TRBV11-2 and TRBJ2-7; TRBD1 matches 7 bases. The CDR3 consists of 16 residues. The V gene's germline CDR1 is SGHAT and CDR2 FQNNGV. J gave up 2 bases and V 5 bases, and 12 bases lay outside the gene matches. CDR3 loop: CASSPLPGQFPYEQYF. In DNA, the CDR3 is TGTGCCAGCAGCCCCCTACCGGGACAGTTTCCCTACGAGCAGTACTTC.

The rearrangement joins TRBV6-6 to TRBJ1-4; tentative D call: TRBD1 (6 bases). CDR3 length equals 15 residues. Trimming removed 7 bases at V and 2 bases at J, with 14 bases between. CDR1 and CDR2 (germline): MNHNY, SVGAGI (reference sequence). The CDR3 is CASMGGPGTNEKLFF. The CDR3 DNA is TGTGCCAGCATGGGGGGGCCCGGTACTAATGAAAAACTGTTTTTT.

The chain combines TRBV19 with TRBJ1-4, with 7 bases identical to TRBD1. The CDR3 has 17 amino acids. Germline-derived CDR1 and CDR2 are LNHDA and SQIVND (reference sequence). The trim removed 5 bases at V and 0 bases at J, leaving 9 bases unmatched. The CDR3 spells CASSRTGEVTTNEKLFF. The CDR3 DNA reads as TGTGCCAGTAGTCGGACAGGTGAAGTTACAACTAATGAAAAACTGTTTTTT.

The gene calls are TRBV4-3 and TRBJ2-7, with TRBD2 matching 7 bases. This CDR3 region has 12 residues. Germline CDR1 and CDR2: LGHNA and YSLEER. Here the CDR3 reads CASSQERASGNV. The CDR3 DNA reads TGCGCCAGCAGCCAAGAGAGGGCTAGCGGCAACGTC.

The V call is TRBV3-1 (or the pseudogene TRBV3-2), the J call TRBJ1-4, with 7 bases matching TRBD1. The CDR3 sequence is 16 residues long. Germline values: CDR1 LGHDT, CDR2 YNNKEL (reference sequence). Trimming took 1 base from V and 3 from J; bases not matched to a gene: 5. The CDR3: CASSQGLRGPNEKLFF. CDR3 DNA sequence: TGTGCCAGCAGCCAAGGACTAAGGGGGCCTAATGAAAAACTGTTTTTT.

This clone was observed a single time. CDR3 loop: CASSLEATGVGDQETQYF. CDR3 nucleotide sequence: TGTGCCAGCAGCTTGGAGGCGACAGGGGTGGGGGATCAAGAGACCCAGTACTTC. The rearrangement joins TRBV5-4 to TRBJ2-5; 8 bases map to TRBD1. The CDR3 has 18 residues. Unmatched junction bases numbered 12, after V lost 0 bases and J lost 2 bases. CDR1 and CDR2 (germline): SGHNT, YYREEE (reference sequence).

In its sample, this clone was seen once. The chain employs TRBV7-2 and TRBJ1-2; D may be TRBD1 (6 bases). Between the trimmed V and J ends, which lost 1 base and 7 bases, there was a span of 13 bases. The germline CDR1 and CDR2 sequences are SGHTA and FQGNSA. The CDR3 consists of 14 residues. The CDR3: CASSLEPGALGYTF. In nucleotides, the CDR3 is TGTGCCAGCAGCTTAGAGCCAGGGGCGCTTGGCTACACCTTC.

This sequence joins TRBV7-8 and TRBJ2-1, with D tentatively TRBD2 (6 bases). This CDR3 region has 16 residues. Trimming removed 2 bases from V and 1 base from J, with 12 bases in between. CDR1 and CDR2 from the germline V gene are SGHVS and FQNEAQ. DNA for the CDR3: TGTGCCAGCAGCTTAATCTGGGGGAGGTCCTACAATGAGCAGTTCTTC. As protein: CASSLIWGRSYNEQFF.

This clone was observed a handful of times. The V gene is TRBV18, the J gene TRBJ1-2; TRBD1 aligns across 7 bases. CDR3 length: 14 amino acids. Germline V gene sequence: CDR1 KGHSH, CDR2 LQKENI. V lost 6 bases to trimming and J lost 7 bases; unmatched junction nucleotides: 11. The CDR3 region has the DNA TGTGCCAGCTCGGAAGGGACAGATCTCGTTGGCTACACCTTC. Its protein is CASSEGTDLVGYTF.

The chain couples TRBV7-9 to TRBJ1-6; D is uncertain. Trimming stripped 5 bases from V and 2 bases from J, with 13 bases between. The CDR3 sequence is 16 residues long. Germline CDR1 SEHNR, CDR2 FQNEAQ (reference sequence). CDR3 in DNA: TGTGCCAGCAGCGGGCGGGGTAAGGCCTATAATTCACCCCTCCACTTT. Residues: CASSGRGKAYNSPLHF.

The chain recombines TRBV2 with TRBJ1-3, with D perhaps matching TRBD1 (5 bases). The CDR3 is 14 amino acids. V gave up 6 bases and J gave up 0 bases, with 9 bases separating them. Per germline, CDR1 SNHLY and CDR2 FYNNEI. CDR3 sequence: CASSRAFSGNTIYF. The CDR3 DNA reads as TGTGCCAGCAGCAGGGCTTTCTCTGGAAACACCATATATTTT.

This clone has a single count. The V and J genes are TRBV2 and TRBJ1-6; TRBD1 agrees at 7 bases. CDR1 and CDR2 from the germline V gene are SNHLY and FYNNEI. The CDR3 spans 14 residues. V dropped 7 bases and J dropped 9; count of bases not matched to a gene: 9. For the CDR3, the DNA is TGTGCCAGCACGGCCGGGACAGTGGGTTCACCCCTCCACTTT. Protein: CASTAGTVGSPLHF. Variable domain in full (rest from reference TRBV2 and TRBJ1-6): EPEVTQTPSHQVTQMGQEVILRCVPISNHLYFYWYRQILGQKVEFLVSFYNNEISEKSEIFDDQFSVERPDGSNFTLKIRSTKLEDSAMYFCASTAGTVGSPLHFGNGTRLTVT.

The rearrangement links TRBV21-1 to TRBJ2-7; the D segment call TRBD1 is taken from the table without a DNA check. TRBV21-1 is a pseudogene. This CDR3 comprises 16 residues. The CDR3 region has the DNA TGTGCCAGCAGCATATTCCGGGACAGGCCCTCCTACGAGCAGTACGTC. It codes for CASSIFRDRPSYEQYV.

This chain links TRBV5-1 with TRBJ1-1, with D perhaps matching TRBD1 (5 bases). Per germline, CDR1 SGHRS and CDR2 YFSETQ. With 0 bases removed from V and 1 base from J, the gap between germline ends came to 10 bases. The CDR3 length is 15 residues. CDR3 bases: TGCGCCAGCAGCTTGGCGGGGGATCCGAACACTGAAGCTTTCTTT. Its protein is CASSLAGDPNTEAFF.

This chain joins TRBV6-5 and TRBJ2-2, with 7 positions matching TRBD2. The V gene's germline CDR1 is MNHEY and CDR2 SVGAGI. V shed 3 bases, J shed 1 base, and the junction held 2 bases outside the gene matches. The CDR3 is 15 amino acids. Here the CDR3 DNA reads TGTGCCAGCAGTTATGGGGGGGAGAACACCGGGGAGCTGTTTTTT. Translating it yields CASSYGGENTGELFF.

The chain recombines TRBV29-1 with TRBJ2-1; perhaps TRBD2 as D (6 bases). The CDR3 spans 12 residues. Trimming shortened V by 7 bases and J by 15 bases, and 22 bases separated the two germline ends. Germline V gene data show CDR1 as SQVTM and CDR2 as ANQGSEA. CDR3 protein: CSDLTPGTEGFF. The CDR3 bases are TGCAGCGACCTAACCCCCGGGACGGAGGGGTTCTTC.

This CDR3 is CASSPEGGRNTEAFF. CDR3 sequence (DNA): TGTGCCAGCAGCCCCGAGGGGGGGCGGAACACTGAAGCTTTCTTT. The chain has TRBV7-2 and TRBJ1-1, with D perhaps matching TRBD1 (6 bases). There are 15 residues in the CDR3. V lost 5 bases to trimming and J lost 1 base, with 14 bases between them. Germline V gene sequence: CDR1 SGHTA, CDR2 FQGNSA. Full variable domain (outside the CDR3, taken from reference TRBV7-2 and TRBJ1-1): GAGVSQSPSNKVTEKGKDVELRCDPISGHTALYWYRQSLGQGLEFLIYFQGNSAPDKSGLPSDRFSAERTGGSVSTLTIQRTQQEDSAVYLCASSPEGGRNTEAFFGQGTRLTVV.

The genes are TRBV6-2 or TRBV6-3 and TRBJ1-5; D uncertain. The CDR3 covers 16 residues. Between the trimmed V and J ends, which lost 0 bases and 1 base, there was a span of 10 bases. From germline, CDR1 is MNHEY and CDR2 SVGEGT. CDR3 amino acids: CASSYSTRGSNQPQHF. CDR3 nucleotides: TGTGCCAGCAGTTACTCGACAAGAGGGAGCAATCAGCCCCAGCATTTT.